This is a list of T cell receptor beta chains from one sample in a study of graft-versus-host responses after intestinal transplantation. Produced via immunoSEQ multiplex PCR; TCRdb's table is partial and in-frame only. The sample lists fewer than 20,000 clones; approximately 33% were seen once. The source was alloreactive CD4+ T cells from a mixed lymphocyte reaction culture, collected before intestinal transplant. Every receptor here comes from a human patient who received an intestinal transplant. Each CDR3 is given with its conserved first and last residue. The order of the fields is V gene, D gene, J gene, clone size, CDR3 protein, CDR3 DNA. The D gene is left open where the match is weak. Only some rows state a clone size, as once, few, many or a class for expanded clones.

TRBV7-9	.	TRBJ2-1	.	CASSLGYGYEQFF	TGTGCCAGCAGCTTAGGATACGGGTACGAGCAGTTCTTC
TRBV7-6	.	TRBJ2-5	.	CASSTSSTFGTQYF	TGTGCCAGCAGTACAAGTTCGACTTTCGGGACCCAGTACTTC
TRBV6-6	TRBD1	TRBJ2-7	few	CASSRGQGYEQYF	TGTGCCAGCAGCCGCGGACAGGGCTACGAGCAGTACTTC
TRBV18	TRBD1	TRBJ2-5	.	CASSPGQQETQYF	TGTGCCAGCTCACCGGGACAGCAAGAGACCCAGTACTTC
TRBV7-9	TRBD2	TRBJ2-1	few	CASSLGLAGGPYNEQFF	TGTGCCAGCAGCTTAGGACTAGCGGGAGGCCCCTACAATGAGCAGTTCTTC
TRBV4-1	.	TRBJ2-3	few	CASSQDGIIETDTQYF	TGCGCCAGCAGCCAAGATGGGATCATCGAGACGGATACGCAGTATTTT
TRBV10-3	TRBD2	TRBJ2-7	.	CAINRLAGEPYEQYF	TGTGCCATCAATAGACTAGCGGGAGAACCCTACGAGCAGTACTTC
TRBV15	.	TRBJ2-3	once	CATSRDPGTDTQYF	TGTGCCACCAGCAGAGACCCAGGGACAGATACGCAGTATTTT
TRBV5-1	.	TRBJ2-7	.	CASSFRWQGTHEQYF	TGCGCCAGCAGCTTTCGTTGGCAGGGTACTCACGAGCAGTACTTC
TRBV28	.	TRBJ2-7	.	CASDDGTYYGQYF	TGTGCCAGCGACGACGGAACTTACTACGGGCAGTACTTC
TRBV2	.	TRBJ1-2	few	CASSGDQGRYGYTF	TGTGCCAGCAGTGGAGACCAGGGCCGTTATGGCTACACCTTC
TRBV5-1	TRBD1	TRBJ1-3	few	CASSGTGSSGNTIYF	TGCGCCAGCAGCGGGACAGGGAGCTCTGGAAACACCATATATTTT
TRBV19	TRBD2	TRBJ2-5	.	CASSMRLARETQYF	TGTGCCAGTAGTATGCGACTAGCGAGGGAGACCCAGTACTTC
TRBV6-1	.	TRBJ2-4	.	CASRTGISKNIQYF	TGTGCCAGCAGGACAGGAATTTCCAAAAACATTCAGTACTTC
TRBV2	TRBD1	TRBJ1-1	.	CASSDQGGGNTEAFF	TGTGCCAGCAGCGACCAGGGGGGAGGGAACACTGAAGCTTTCTTT
TRBV7-9	.	TRBJ1-2	few	CASSYDQAGYTF	TGTGCCAGCAGCTACGATCAAGCGGGCTACACCTTC
TRBV5-1	.	TRBJ2-1	medium-sized	CASSDRDYNEQFF	TGCGCCAGCAGCGACCGGGACTACAATGAGCAGTTCTTC
TRBV5-5	TRBD2	TRBJ2-2	.	CASSLGLATTGELFF	TGTGCCAGCAGCCTGGGACTAGCGACCACCGGGGAGCTGTTTTTT
TRBV6-1	.	TRBJ2-7	.	CASRIIGAEEQYF	TGTGCCAGCAGGATCATCGGGGCGGAGGAGCAGTACTTC
TRBV7-7	.	TRBJ2-3	.	CASSLELWASGTPTDTQYF	TGTGCCAGCAGCTTAGAGTTATGGGCAAGCGGTACCCCCACAGATACGCAGTATTTT
TRBV5-1	TRBD2	TRBJ2-5	few	CASSLVAGVVETQYF	TGCGCCAGCAGCTTGGTAGCGGGGGTGGTAGAGACCCAGTACTTC
TRBV6-5	.	TRBJ1-6	.	CASSRQRLNSPLHF	TGTGCCAGCTCCCGACAGCGACTCAATTCACCCCTCCACTTT
TRBV7-7	TRBD2	TRBJ2-1	.	CASSLSGTTWDEQFF	TGTGCCAGCAGCCTGTCGGGGACTACCTGGGATGAGCAGTTCTTC